The TCR beta chain under discussion was sequenced for a study of CD8 T cells in Susac syndrome. Study summary: When their blood was taken, the Susac syndrome patients had either not yet had any therapy, were taking corticosteroids, or were taking intravenous immunoglobulin alone.

The authors sequenced TCR beta from blood CD8+ and CD4+ T cells. The Susac syndrome patients fit the recently defined diagnostic criteria for definite or probable disease. After extraction with the RNeasy kit, about 0.45 to 1 ug of the RNA was reverse transcribed using random hexamers. In TCRdb, the immunoSEQ multiplex PCR reads were re-called with MiXCR into one record per CDR3 protein. The sample has 100,000 to 150,000 distinct CDR3 sequences; around 94% are singletons. Germline V lookup: CDR1 SQVTM, CDR2 ANQGSEA. V lost 4 bases and J 1 base, leaving 13 bases between the germline ends. The CDR3 runs to 14 residues.

The receptor was isolated from a human donor with Susac syndrome. V is TRBV29-1 and J is TRBJ1-2; D perhaps matches TRBD1 (5 bases). The source material was CD8+ T cells from PBMCs. CDR3 residues: CSVAGASINYGYTF. Written as DNA, the CDR3 is TGCAGCGTTGCTGGGGCGTCTATTAACTATGGCTACACCTTC.